This entry concerns a single T cell receptor (beta chain). These data belong to a study of CD8 T cells in Susac syndrome. With random hexamers, roughly 0.45 to 1 ug RNA was reverse transcribed. TCRdb fed the immunoSEQ multiplex PCR reads into MiXCR, producing one record per CDR3 protein. The table has hundreds of thousands of distinct CDR3 sequences, 80% to 90% seen once. The CDR3 has 16 amino acids. The V and J ends lost 5 bases and 9 bases respectively, with 26 bases between them. CDR1 and CDR2 (germline): SEHNR, FQNEAQ (reference sequence). The chain combines TRBV7-9 with TRBJ2-7, with a possible D match to TRBD2 (5 bases). Sequencing was performed on CD8+ T cells from PBMCs. This TCR was sampled from a human donor with multiple sclerosis. CDR3 bases: TGTGCCAGCAGCATCCTCGGCCCCAATTCGCAAGAGGGGCAGTACTTC. As protein: CASSILGPNSQEGQYF.